The source of this T cell receptor (beta chain) is a study of T-cell memory formation after mild COVID-19. Study details: Among the donors, TCR clusters were largely specific to each donor. Study-level points and caveats: Second-wave clones with a day 37 peak had unconfirmed SARS-CoV-2 specificity. Clones that got smaller from day 15 to 85 had even CD4/CD8, while clones growing later tipped toward CD4+.

The CDR3 is 15 amino acids. Germline CDR1 is SGDLS and CDR2 is YYNGEE. Trimming took 4 bases from V and 5 from J, leaving 16 bases between them. About this clonotype: As yet, its antigen is unknown.

Constant-segment primers served in 5'RACE that generated TCR alpha and TCR beta cDNA libraries bearing sample barcodes and UMIs. TCRdb reprocessed the 5' RACE reads with MiXCR, giving one entry per CDR3 protein. The profile covers 560,000 or so distinct CDR3 sequences, with around 15% appearing a single time and less than 10% taken by the ten largest. What was sequenced was PBMCs or a T cell subset sorted from them (not recorded which). The receptor comes from an adult woman who had mild COVID-19 (a few samples of this study predate the infection). Cell type and time point are not known. The chain employs TRBV9 and TRBJ2-1; D is unresolved. CDR3 nucleotide sequence: TGTGCCAGCAGCAAGGGCCTCCGATTCAACAATGAGCAGTTCTTC. This gives the protein CASSKGLRFNNEQFF. Full variable domain (missing parts from reference TRBV9 and TRBJ2-1): DSGVTQTPKHLITATGQRVTLRCSPRSGDLSVYWYQQSLDQGLQFLIQYYNGEERAKGNILERFSAQQFPDLHSELNLSSLELGDSALYFCASSKGLRFNNEQFFGPGTRLTVL.